This T cell receptor beta chain comes out of a study of OX40 agonist ivuxolimab in advanced cancers. Across the study: Patients took ivuxolimab, an agonistic anti-OX40 (CD134) antibody. Study results and limitations: Researchers did not establish what antigens the expanded peripheral T cells target. Expanded clones belonging to CD8+ T cells outnumbered, on average, those of CD4+. Both CD4+ and CD8+ T cell populations in blood had undergone clonal expansion by week 6 at 0.1 to 3.0 mg/kg.

Germline trimming cut 0 bases from V and 7 bases from J; bases unmatched to any gene: 9. Germline values: CDR1 KGHSH, CDR2 LQKENI. This CDR3 is 16 amino acids long. Here immunoSEQ multiplex PCR was the method, and the copy in TCRdb shows in-frame clones only, minus some. The data show about 92,000 clones, roughly 90% seen once. To note about this clone: Its target is not known.

The chain uses TRBV18 and TRBJ2-1; TRBD2 aligns across 7 bases. The starting material was CD4+ or CD8+ T cells sorted from blood, obtained in a trial of the OX40 agonist ivuxolimab. This receptor was identified in an adult with an advanced solid tumor such as melanoma, head and neck, liver or kidney cancer. CDR3 sequence reads: CASSPPGLRSGNEQFF. In nucleotides, the CDR3 is TGTGCCAGCTCACCACCGGGACTAAGATCGGGTAATGAGCAGTTCTTC.